This T cell receptor (beta chain) was identified in a study of CD8 T cells in ankylosing spondylitis. Findings and caveats of the study: Disease-linked clones reportedly showed significant enrichment in matched ankylosing spondylitis synovial fluid. A motif in TCR beta, a set of 8 or 9 highly homologous variants, appeared characteristic of ankylosing spondylitis blood.

The CDR3 totals 14 residues. V trimming: 8 bases; J trimming: 5 bases; junction bases outside the gene matches: 6. Looked up from germline, CDR1 is MDHEN and CDR2 is SYDVKM. MiXCR, run by TCRdb on the 5' RACE reads, gives a single entry per CDR3 protein. The sample includes approximately 440,000 distinct CDR3 sequences, 15% to 20% of them seen just once. There are a few counts of this clonotype. Its cognate antigen is unknown. This chain joins TRBV28 and TRBJ1-5; 10 bases line up with TRBD1. The sequenced material came from blood, either unsorted or a sorted T cell fraction (not recorded which). This TCR was recovered from a male donor with ankylosing spondylitis. In DNA, the CDR3 is TGTGCCAGCTTCGGGGGGACAGGGGATCAGCCCCAGCATTTT. Amino acid sequence: CASFGGTGDQPQHF.